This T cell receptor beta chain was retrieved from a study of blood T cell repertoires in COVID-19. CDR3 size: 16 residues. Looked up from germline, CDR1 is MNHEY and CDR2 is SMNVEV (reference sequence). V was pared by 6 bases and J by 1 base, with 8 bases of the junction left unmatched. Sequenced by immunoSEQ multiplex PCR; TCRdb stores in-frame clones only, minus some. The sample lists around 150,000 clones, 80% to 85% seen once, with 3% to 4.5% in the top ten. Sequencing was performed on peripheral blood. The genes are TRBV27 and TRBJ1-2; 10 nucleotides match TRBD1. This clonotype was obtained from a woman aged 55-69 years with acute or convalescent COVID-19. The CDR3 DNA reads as TGTGCCAGCAGGAGGACAGGGGGGTGGGATAACTATGGCTACACCTTC. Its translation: CASRRTGGWDNYGYTF.